Shown below are 8 T cell receptor beta chains from a single sample sequenced in a study of shared clonotypes between healthy human individuals (dated by TCRdb to 2018 to 2021). The protocol used for the library was the immunoSEQ multiplex PCR assay. This immuneACCESS table, as held by TCRdb, lists in-frame sequences with V and J called but not all clones. Of the missing ones, under half trace to an unresolved V gene in checked studies; the others have no known cause. The sample table shows 330,000 or so clones, and 73% are seen once. The ten largest clonotypes hold 8.5% to 12% of the sample. Sample: memory CD4+ T cells sorted from blood. The cell subset or site tag for this specimen amounts to: CD45RA-negative fraction. These receptors all stem from a young man in good health.

The genes are TRBV5-1 and TRBJ1-1; no reliable D call. Germline CDR1 reads SGHRS; CDR2 reads YFSETQ. This CDR3 has 14 residues. V was trimmed by 6 bases and J by 3 bases, leaving 15 bases between them. CDR3 nucleotide sequence: TGCGCCAGCAACTCCGAAGGGAGGTACACTGAAGCTTTCTTT. Its protein product is CASNSEGRYTEAFF.

The V gene is TRBV11-3, the J gene TRBJ2-3; D possibly matches TRBD1 or TRBD2 (7 bases each). The CDR3 extends over 15 amino acids. In germline, CDR1 is SGHNT, CDR2 YENEEA. The germline V and J ends were trimmed by 5 bases and 1 base, with 13 bases remaining between them. The CDR3 reads CASSQQGRGTDTQYF. The CDR3, as DNA: TGTGCCAGCAGCCAACAGGGGAGGGGCACAGATACGCAGTATTTT. The full variable domain, in which reference TRBV11-3 and TRBJ2-3 provide the parts outside the CDR3, is EAGVVQSPRYKIIEKKQPVAFWCNPISGHNTLYWYLQNLGQGPELLIRYENEEAVDDSQLPKDRFSAERLKGVDSTLKIQPAELGDSAVYLCASSQQGRGTDTQYFGPGTRLTVL.

The chain employs TRBV7-2 and TRBJ2-7; no definite D call. The V end lost 5 bases, the J end lost 0 bases, and 5 bases lay between the germline ends. Germline lookup yields CDR1 SGHTA and CDR2 FQGNSA. This CDR3 region has 12 residues. The CDR3 DNA follows: TGTGCCAGCAGCGCCAGCTCCTACGAGCAGTACTTC. It encodes CASSASSYEQYF. Together with reference TRBV7-2 and TRBJ2-7, the CDR3 gives the full variable domain: GAGVSQSPSNKVTEKGKDVELRCDPISGHTALYWYRQSLGQGLEFLIYFQGNSAPDKSGLPSDRFSAERTGGSVSTLTIQRTQQEDSAVYLCASSASSYEQYFGPGTRLTVT.

The chain couples TRBV14 to TRBJ1-4; a weak D match, TRBD1 (6 bases). The germline V gene has CDR1 SGHDN and CDR2 FVKESK. V shed 6 bases and J shed 7 bases, with 15 bases lying between them. The CDR3 consists of 14 residues. CDR3 residues: CASSPRGVGEKLFF. The DNA of the CDR3 is TGTGCCAGCAGTCCAAGGGGGGTCGGTGAAAAACTGTTTTTT.

The chain uses TRBV11-2 and TRBJ2-2; TRBD2 aligns across 9 bases. The CDR3 is 15 residues long. The ends lost 7 bases at V and 4 bases at J; junction bases unmatched: 7. Germline V lookup: CDR1 SGHAT, CDR2 FQNNGV. The CDR3 region is CASILPGLATGELFF. CDR3 nucleotide sequence: TGTGCCAGCATCCTACCGGGACTAGCCACCGGGGAGCTGTTTTTT.

The genes are TRBV7-8 and TRBJ1-4; no definite D call. CDR1 is SGHVS, CDR2 FQNEAQ, per germline. The V end was cut by 5 bases, the J end by 1 base, with 17 bases between. This CDR3 is built from 17 residues. The CDR3 spells CASSPLRVVQTNEKLFF. The CDR3 DNA follows: TGTGCCAGCAGCCCTTTAAGGGTGGTGCAAACTAATGAAAAACTGTTTTTT.

The CDR3 sequence: CASSRQTTRILEQYF. CDR3 nucleotides: TGTGCCAGCAGCCGCCAGACGACAAGGATCCTGGAGCAGTACTTC. The V gene is TRBV6-1, the J gene TRBJ2-7; no firm D call. The V and J ends lost 6 bases and 7 bases respectively, with 22 bases between them. The CDR3 covers 15 residues. From germline, CDR1 is MNHNS and CDR2 SASEGT.

In its sample, this clone was seen once. This rearrangement joins TRBV5-1 to TRBJ2-3; 10 positions agree with TRBD2. This CDR3 has 16 amino acids. V trimming: 0 bases; J trimming: 4 bases; junction bases outside the gene matches: 5. Germline CDR1 and CDR2: SGHRS and YFSETQ. The CDR3 spells CASSLGRLAGADTQYF. The CDR3 nucleotides are TGCGCCAGCAGCTTGGGTCGCCTAGCGGGGGCAGATACGCAGTATTTT.